This entry features one TCR beta chain sequence. In the authors' methods: Nucleated cell counts were estimated from reference gene primer amplification. The protocol was immunoSEQ multiplex PCR, while the TCRdb copy is restricted to in-frame clones and leaves out a portion. That table gives V, J and clone size, and the DNA gave D and trimming. The sample shows tens of thousands of clones, about 86% of them seen only once. Germline loops: CDR1 LNHDA, CDR2 SQIVND (reference sequence). V gave up 5 bases and J gave up 11 bases, with 21 bases separating them. The CDR3 has 14 amino acids. These data come from a study of blood T cell repertoires in COVID-19. Study-level information: T cells, B-cell-depleted T cells, or PBMCs provided the cDNA or gDNA that served as material.

The sequenced material came from peripheral blood. V and J are TRBV19 and TRBJ1-1, with a weak D call TRBD1 (5 bases). This receptor was identified in a human donor in a cohort sampled during active COVID-19. The CDR3 DNA sequence: TGTGCCAGTAGTCCCGGGACTGCTCTTGAGGGGGCTTTCTTT. Protein sequence: CASSPGTALEGAFF.